This T cell receptor (beta chain) stems from a study of cytomegalovirus exposure and HLA in healthy donors. Produced via immunoSEQ multiplex PCR; TCRdb's table is partial and in-frame only. The repertoire consists of 100,000 to 150,000 clones, with about nine tenths occurring once and the leading ten covering around 1.5%. The study, taken as a whole, reports: Both high specificity and high sensitivity reportedly marked the classifier's diagnosis of cytomegalovirus status. The dataset shows that most TCR sequences were rare, while some public TCRs occurred in many donors.

Per the germline V gene, CDR1 is LGHNA and CDR2 is YSLEER. V lost 1 base and J lost 3, with 9 bases in between. CDR3 length equals 15 residues. A word on this clone: The antigen remains unidentified.

J is TRBJ2-2 and V is TRBV4-3; tentatively, D is TRBD2 (6 bases). The sequenced sample consisted of PBMCs. The clonotype was recovered from a man younger than 40 in good health and CMV-seronegative. For the CDR3, the DNA is TGCGCCAGCAGCCAAGCGGGAGTACACACCGGGGAGCTGTTTTTT. Encoded protein: CASSQAGVHTGELFF.